This T cell receptor beta chain appears in the sequencing data of a study of blood T cell repertoires in COVID-19 (dated by TCRdb to 2020 to 2021). A note on the overall study: Samples from collaborators originated in the United States, Italy and Spain and spanned both the acute and convalescent phases of COVID-19. The material from the prospective study consisted of cDNA or gDNA derived from T cells, B-cell-depleted T cells, or PBMCs. Deeply sampled blood TCRbeta repertoires from subjects exposed to, actively infected with, or recovered from COVID-19 were included in the dataset. A freely available public database, intended as a resource for researchers studying the immune response to SARS-CoV-2, is where the repertoires were released. Samples came from the ongoing ImmuneRACE study (first 160 participants) plus 1,254 subjects from 6 global collaborators. The sample metadata nearly always contained a de-identified subject ID, COVID-19 status, age in years and sex. Where available, HLA class I and class II types were obtained from metadata supplied by the sample provider rather than from assay-based typing. Summary of the overall study and its limitations: How much clinical and demographic metadata was included differed by source and by participant, and the metadata was provided uncurated.

At one collaborating source in Seattle, patients were enrolled during active infection and were followed longitudinally through the course of disease. Whole blood was collected in K2EDTA tubes by collaborating institutions according to the institutions' own protocols. Collaborator samples were shipped for TCRbeta analysis as frozen whole blood, isolated PBMCs, or DNA extracted from either sample type. Including the terminal cysteine and phenylalanine, the CDR3 comprises 16 residues. Only the CDR3 part of the read is kept: 48 bases, read in frame from the first base. Trimming removed 4 bases from V and 11 bases from J; the gene matches leave 15 bases unexplained. Sequences SGHTA (CDR1) and FQGNSA (CDR2) are obtained from the germline V gene. TCRbeta CDR3 regions were amplified from genomic DNA using the immunoSEQ Assay, a bias-controlled multiplex PCR. Turning to the authors' computational methods: Within the assay, amplification of reference gene primers was used to estimate how many nucleated cells each sample contained. To quantify the absolute abundance of each unique TCRbeta CDR3 rearrangement, sequence reads were collapsed and filtered. For each sample, productive Simpson clonality was calculated as the square root of Simpson's diversity index across productive rearrangements. TCRdb's version of the immuneACCESS table is confined to in-frame rearrangements and falls short of the full clone set. An unresolved V gene accounts for under half of the shortfall where checked; the remainder is of unknown origin. The V and J calls and the clone size are those of that table, but D and trimming were determined from the DNA. The sample profile shows roughly 200,000 clones; roughly 76% of them were found once. Approximately 9.9% of the sample lies in the top ten.

To note about this clone: The target of this receptor is not known. Base qualities were left out, and no much larger clone turns up one base away.

The sequencing input was peripheral blood. The chain uses TRBV7-2 and TRBJ2-3; 10 of the junction bases match TRBD2. The receptor comes from a woman aged 40-49 years with COVID-19, enrolled during active disease. The nucleotides read TGTGCCAGCAGCTCCGGACTAGCGGCAACCCCTGAAAAGCAGTATTTT. This yields the protein CASSSGLAATPEKQYF.